This entry lists 9 T cell receptor beta chains sequenced from one sample in a study of molecular identifiers for immune sequencing clone quantification listed by TCRdb under 2018. The library was built by means of PCR. Sequencing took place on a NextSeq 500. TCRdb reprocessing: public reads trimmed at Q25 with fastp, clones called with MiXCR, in-frame beta chains kept. Merged by CDR3 protein, the rows form single entries marked with the most common genes and DNA. The table for this sample lists tens of thousands of distinct CDR3 sequences; approximately 25% of them were counted only once. In total, the top ten clones hold 0.6% to 0.95% of the sample. Sample: naive CD8+ T cells from blood, with Jurkat cell RNA spiked in. The meaning of the sample's cell subset or site label: FACS-sorted CD8+CD4-CCR7+CD45RA+ naive T cells. Source of these receptors: a human donor in good health. Some libraries in this study had Jurkat cell RNA spiked in.

This chain joins TRBV14 and TRBJ2-7; D tentatively fits TRBD1 or TRBD2 (5 bases each). This CDR3 spans 16 amino acids. Deletions cut 0 bases from V and 2 bases from J, with 14 bases between. Germline V gene lookup returns CDR1 SGHDN and CDR2 FVKESK. The CDR3 spells CASSQDAPGTTYEQYF. CDR3 DNA sequence: TGTGCCAGCAGCCAAGATGCCCCTGGGACCACCTACGAGCAGTACTTC.

This clonotype has a count of ten or more. This rearrangement joins TRBV27 to TRBJ2-7; possibly TRBD1 for D (5 bases). CDR3 length equals 13 residues. Germline assignment: CDR1 MNHEY and CDR2 SMNVEV (reference sequence). Trimming removed 8 bases from V and 4 bases from J, with 15 bases in between. The CDR3 spells CASSKGVWYEQYF. In nucleotides, the CDR3 is TGTGCCAGCTCGAAAGGGGTATGGTACGAGCAGTACTTC.

This chain connects TRBV20-1 to TRBJ1-1; D uncertain. The ends were cut back, 5 bases at V and 8 bases at J, with 18 bases in the middle. Germline lookup yields CDR1 DFQATT and CDR2 SNEGSKA (reference sequence). The CDR3 has 13 amino acids. CDR3: CSARPGVGGEAFF. The CDR3 DNA follows: TGCAGTGCTCGCCCAGGCGTTGGTGGCGAAGCTTTCTTT.

Ten or more counts support this clonotype. The chain is built from TRBV12-3 or TRBV12-4 and TRBJ2-7; 11 bases are shared with TRBD2. The CDR3 loop spans 17 amino acids. Trimming cost V 5 bases and J 2 bases; bases outside gene matches: 11. The CDR3 DNA reads TGTGCCAGCAGTCCAGGGACTAGCGGAGGGGGCCCCTACGAGCAGTACTTC. It yields the protein CASSPGTSGGGPYEQYF.

This clonotype showed up many times. This chain connects TRBV30 to TRBJ2-7; no clear D. V shed 3 bases and J shed 3 bases, with 15 bases lying between them. Germline V gives CDR1 GTSNPN, CDR2 SVGIG (reference sequence). The CDR3 consists of 14 residues. DNA of the CDR3: TGTGCCTGGAGCCCCGCGGACCTTCTCTACGAGCAGTACTTC. It is translated as CAWSPADLLYEQYF.

This clonotype was recorded at least ten times. J is TRBJ1-5 and V is TRBV7-9, with unresolved D. Trimming cost V 0 bases and J 10 bases, with 7 bases left between them. CDR1 is SEHNR, CDR2 FQNEAQ, per germline (reference sequence). This CDR3 has 12 amino acids. The DNA for the CDR3 is TGTGCCAGCAGCTTAGCAGGCGGCCCCCAGCATTTT. Translated, it gives CASSLAGGPQHF.

The V and J genes are TRBV7-9 and TRBJ2-7; D tentatively fits TRBD1 or TRBD2 (5 bases each). The CDR3 has 15 amino acids. CDR1 and CDR2 (germline): SEHNR, FQNEAQ (reference sequence). The ends were cut back, 4 bases at V and 2 bases at J, with 15 bases in the middle. CDR3 in amino acids: CASSSRRDPTYEQYF. CDR3 bases: TGTGCCAGCAGCTCCCGACGGGACCCGACCTACGAGCAGTACTTC.

A note on this clonotype: This clone may be a read error of a much larger clone one base away. The chain uses TRBV5-5 and TRBJ2-5; perhaps TRBD2 as D (6 bases). Germline CDR1 reads SGHKS; CDR2 reads YYEKEE (reference sequence). V lost 2 bases and J lost 2, with 22 bases in between. This CDR3 has 18 residues. The CDR3 coding sequence is TGTGCCAGCAGCTTAACCTTTGGACGGGGGTTCTTTCAAGAGACCCAGTACTTC. Its protein is CASSLTFGRGFFQETQYF. The variable domain in full, completed from reference TRBV5-5 and TRBJ2-5, reads DAGVTQSPTHLIKTRGQQVTLRCSPISGHKSVSWYQQVLGQGPQFIFQYYEKEERGRGNFPDRFSARQFPNYSSELNVNALLLGDSALYLCASSLTFGRGFFQETQYFGPGTRLLVL.

With regard to this clonotype: A single base separates this from a much larger clone, so it may be a read error. This chain links TRBV4-1 with TRBJ2-7; TRBD2 is a possible D gene (6 bases). From germline, CDR1 is MGHRA and CDR2 YSYEKL. Between the trimmed V and J ends, which lost 1 base and 10 bases, there was a span of 14 bases. The CDR3 has 13 residues. CDR3 bases: TGCGCCAGCAGCCAAGTTCCGGGGGACGGACAGTACTTC. Translating it yields CASSQVPGDGQYF.